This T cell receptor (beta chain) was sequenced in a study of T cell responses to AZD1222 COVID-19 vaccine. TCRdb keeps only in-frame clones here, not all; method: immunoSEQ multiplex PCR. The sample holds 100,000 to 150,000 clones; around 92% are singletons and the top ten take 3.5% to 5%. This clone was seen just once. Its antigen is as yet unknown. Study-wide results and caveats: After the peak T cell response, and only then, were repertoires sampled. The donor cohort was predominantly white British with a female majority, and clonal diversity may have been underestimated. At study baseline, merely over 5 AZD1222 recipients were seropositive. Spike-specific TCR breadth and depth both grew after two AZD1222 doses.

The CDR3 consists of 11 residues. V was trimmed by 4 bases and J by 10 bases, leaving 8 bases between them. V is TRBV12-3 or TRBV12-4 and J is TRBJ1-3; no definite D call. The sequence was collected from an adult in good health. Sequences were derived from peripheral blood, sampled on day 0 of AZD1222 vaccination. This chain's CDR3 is CASSSTGTIYF. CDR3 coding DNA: TGTGCCAGCAGTTCAACTGGGACCATATATTTT.